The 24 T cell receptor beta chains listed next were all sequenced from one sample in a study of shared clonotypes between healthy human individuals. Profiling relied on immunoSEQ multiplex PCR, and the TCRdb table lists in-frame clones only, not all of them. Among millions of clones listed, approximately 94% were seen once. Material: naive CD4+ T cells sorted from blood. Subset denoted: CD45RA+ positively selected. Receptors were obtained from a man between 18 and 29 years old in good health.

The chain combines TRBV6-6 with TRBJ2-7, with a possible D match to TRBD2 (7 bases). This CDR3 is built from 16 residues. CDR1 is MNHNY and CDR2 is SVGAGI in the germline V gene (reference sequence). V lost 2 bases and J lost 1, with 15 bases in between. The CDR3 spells CASSYGGREGSYEQYF. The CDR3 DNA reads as TGTGCCAGCAGTTACGGGGGCAGGGAGGGGTCCTACGAGCAGTACTTC.

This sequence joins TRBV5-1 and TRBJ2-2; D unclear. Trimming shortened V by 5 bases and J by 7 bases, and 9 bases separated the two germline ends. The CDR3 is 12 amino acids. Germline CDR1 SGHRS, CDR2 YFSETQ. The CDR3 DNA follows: TGCGCCAGCAGTCTGGTCTACGGGGAGCTGTTTTTT. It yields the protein CASSLVYGELFF.

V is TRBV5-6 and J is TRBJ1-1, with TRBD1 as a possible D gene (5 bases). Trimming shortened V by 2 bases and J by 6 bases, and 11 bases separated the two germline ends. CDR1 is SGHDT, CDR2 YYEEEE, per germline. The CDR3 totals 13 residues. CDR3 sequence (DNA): TGTGCCAGCAGCTTTGGATGGGACTCTGAAGCTTTCTTT. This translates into CASSFGWDSEAFF.

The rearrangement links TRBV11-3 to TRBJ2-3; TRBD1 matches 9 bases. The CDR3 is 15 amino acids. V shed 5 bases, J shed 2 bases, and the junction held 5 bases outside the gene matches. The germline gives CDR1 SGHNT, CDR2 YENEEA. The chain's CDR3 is CASSPGQGTTDTQYF. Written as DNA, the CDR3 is TGTGCCAGCAGCCCGGGACAGGGAACCACAGATACGCAGTATTTT. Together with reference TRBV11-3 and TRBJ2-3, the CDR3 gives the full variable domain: EAGVVQSPRYKIIEKKQPVAFWCNPISGHNTLYWYLQNLGQGPELLIRYENEEAVDDSQLPKDRFSAERLKGVDSTLKIQPAELGDSAVYLCASSPGQGTTDTQYFGPGTRLTVL.

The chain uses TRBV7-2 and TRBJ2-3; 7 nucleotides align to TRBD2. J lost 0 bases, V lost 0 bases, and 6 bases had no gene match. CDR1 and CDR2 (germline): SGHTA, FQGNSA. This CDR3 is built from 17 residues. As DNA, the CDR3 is TGTGCCAGCAGCTTAGCCAGCGGGGCTTCTAGCACAGATACGCAGTATTTT. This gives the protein CASSLASGASSTDTQYF.

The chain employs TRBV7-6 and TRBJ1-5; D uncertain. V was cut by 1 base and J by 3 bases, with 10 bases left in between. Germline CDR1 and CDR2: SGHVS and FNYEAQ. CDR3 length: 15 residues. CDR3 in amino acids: CASSLDSSPNQPQHF. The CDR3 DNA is TGTGCCAGCAGCTTAGATTCCAGCCCCAATCAGCCCCAGCATTTT. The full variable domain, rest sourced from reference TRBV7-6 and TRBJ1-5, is GAGVSQSPRYKVTKRGQDVALRCDPISGHVSLYWYRQALGQGPEFLTYFNYEAQQDKSGLPNDRFSAERPEGSISTLTIQRTEQRDSAMYRCASSLDSSPNQPQHFGDGTRLSIL.

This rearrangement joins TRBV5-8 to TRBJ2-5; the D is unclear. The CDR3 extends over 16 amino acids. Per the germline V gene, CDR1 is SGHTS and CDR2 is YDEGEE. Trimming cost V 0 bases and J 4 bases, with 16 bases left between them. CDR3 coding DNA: TGTGCCAGCAGCTTGGCCTGGGTGGGTACGGGAGAGACCCAGTACTTC. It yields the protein CASSLAWVGTGETQYF. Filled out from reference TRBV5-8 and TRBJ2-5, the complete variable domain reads EAGVTQSPTHLIKTRGQQATLRCSPISGHTSVYWYQQALGLGLQFLLWYDEGEERNRGNFPPRFSGRQFPNYSSELNVNALELEDSALYLCASSLAWVGTGETQYFGPGTRLLVL.

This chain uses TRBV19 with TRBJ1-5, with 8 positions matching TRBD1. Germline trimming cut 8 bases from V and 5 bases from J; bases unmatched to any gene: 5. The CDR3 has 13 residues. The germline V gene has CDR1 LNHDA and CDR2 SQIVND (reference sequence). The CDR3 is CASWTGRDQPQHF. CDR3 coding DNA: TGTGCCAGTTGGACAGGGAGGGATCAGCCCCAGCATTTT. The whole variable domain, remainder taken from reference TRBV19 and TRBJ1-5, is DGGITQSPKYLFRKEGQNVTLSCEQNLNHDAMYWYRQDPGQGLRLIYYSQIVNDFQKGDIAEGYSVSREKKESFPLTVTSAQKNPTAFYLCASWTGRDQPQHFGDGTRLSIL.

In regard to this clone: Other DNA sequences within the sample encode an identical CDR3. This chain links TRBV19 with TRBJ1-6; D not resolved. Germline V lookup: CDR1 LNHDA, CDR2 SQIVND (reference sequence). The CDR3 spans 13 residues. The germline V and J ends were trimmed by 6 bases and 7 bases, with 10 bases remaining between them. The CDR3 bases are TGTGCCAGTAGAGTTACTGTAAATTCACCCCTCCACTTT. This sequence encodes CASRVTVNSPLHF.

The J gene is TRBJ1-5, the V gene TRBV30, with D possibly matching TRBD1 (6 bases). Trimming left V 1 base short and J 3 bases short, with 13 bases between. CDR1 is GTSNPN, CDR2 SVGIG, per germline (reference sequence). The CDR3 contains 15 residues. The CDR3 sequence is CAWSGGGQFNQPQHF. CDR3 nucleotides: TGTGCCTGGAGTGGAGGAGGACAGTTCAATCAGCCCCAGCATTTT.

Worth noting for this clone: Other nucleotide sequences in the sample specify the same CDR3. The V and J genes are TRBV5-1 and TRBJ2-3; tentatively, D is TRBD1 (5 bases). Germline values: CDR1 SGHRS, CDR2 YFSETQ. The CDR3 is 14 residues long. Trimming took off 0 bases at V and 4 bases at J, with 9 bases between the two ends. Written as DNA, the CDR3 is TGCGCCAGCAGCTTGGGCCAGGGTTCAGATACGCAGTATTTT. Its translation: CASSLGQGSDTQYF. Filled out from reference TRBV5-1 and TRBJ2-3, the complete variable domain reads KAGVTQTPRYLIKTRGQQVTLSCSPISGHRSVSWYQQTPGQGLQFLFEYFSETQRNKGNFPGRFSGRQFSNSRSEMNVSTLELGDSALYLCASSLGQGSDTQYFGPGTRLTVL.

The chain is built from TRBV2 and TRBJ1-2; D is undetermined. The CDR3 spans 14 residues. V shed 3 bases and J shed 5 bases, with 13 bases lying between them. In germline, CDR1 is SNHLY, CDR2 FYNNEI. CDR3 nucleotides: TGTGCCAGCAGTGAGTCAACGGAGGAATATGGCTACACCTTC. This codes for CASSESTEEYGYTF. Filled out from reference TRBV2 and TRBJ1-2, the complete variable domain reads EPEVTQTPSHQVTQMGQEVILRCVPISNHLYFYWYRQILGQKVEFLVSFYNNEISEKSEIFDDQFSVERPDGSNFTLKIRSTKLEDSAMYFCASSESTEEYGYTFGSGTRLTVV.

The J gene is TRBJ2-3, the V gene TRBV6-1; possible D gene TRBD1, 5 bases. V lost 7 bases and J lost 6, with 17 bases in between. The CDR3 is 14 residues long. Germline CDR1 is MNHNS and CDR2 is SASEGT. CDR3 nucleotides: TGTGCCAGCACAGGGATCGGTGTGGGGGATACGCAGTATTTT. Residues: CASTGIGVGDTQYF.

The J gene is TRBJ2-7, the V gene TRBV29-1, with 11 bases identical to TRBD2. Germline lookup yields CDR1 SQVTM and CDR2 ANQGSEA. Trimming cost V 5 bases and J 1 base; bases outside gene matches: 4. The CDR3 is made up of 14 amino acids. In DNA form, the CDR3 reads TGCAGCGTTACGGGGACTAGCGGATCCTACGAGCAGTACTTC. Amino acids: CSVTGTSGSYEQYF.

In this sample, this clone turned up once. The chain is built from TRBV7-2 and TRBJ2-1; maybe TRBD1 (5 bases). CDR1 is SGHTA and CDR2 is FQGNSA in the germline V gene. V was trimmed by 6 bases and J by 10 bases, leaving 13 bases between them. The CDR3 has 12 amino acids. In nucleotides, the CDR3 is TGTGCCAGCAGACGCGAGCAGGGCGAGCAGTTCTTC. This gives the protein CASRREQGEQFF.

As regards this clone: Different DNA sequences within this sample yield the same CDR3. CDR3 in DNA: TGTGCCAGCAGTGTCCGGGACAGGGGTGGAGAGACCCAGTACTTC. The encoded protein is CASSVRDRGGETQYF. V gene TRBV2 combines with J gene TRBJ2-5; 10 bases line up with TRBD1. Germline CDR1 reads SNHLY; CDR2 reads FYNNEI. This CDR3 is built from 15 residues. V lost 4 bases and J lost 4; bases outside the gene matches: 6.

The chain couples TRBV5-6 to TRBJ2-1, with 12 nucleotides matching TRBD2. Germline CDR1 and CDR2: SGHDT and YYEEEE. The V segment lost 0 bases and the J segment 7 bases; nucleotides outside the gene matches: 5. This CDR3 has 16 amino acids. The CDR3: CASSLDLLAGGNEQFF. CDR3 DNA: TGTGCCAGCAGCTTGGATTTACTAGCGGGAGGTAATGAGCAGTTCTTC.

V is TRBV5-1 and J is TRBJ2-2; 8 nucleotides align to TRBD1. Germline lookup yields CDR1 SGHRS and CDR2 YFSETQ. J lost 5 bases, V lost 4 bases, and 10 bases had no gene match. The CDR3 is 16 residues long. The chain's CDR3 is CASSAPGTGITGELFF. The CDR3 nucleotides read TGCGCCAGCAGCGCCCCCGGGACAGGTATTACCGGGGAGCTGTTTTTT.

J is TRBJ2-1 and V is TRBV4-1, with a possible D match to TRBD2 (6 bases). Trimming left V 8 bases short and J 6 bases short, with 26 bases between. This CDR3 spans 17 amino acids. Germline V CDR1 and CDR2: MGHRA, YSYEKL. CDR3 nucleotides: TGCGCCAGCCTTCCCCCAGGATCAAGCGGGCCGACCAATGAGCAGTTCTTC. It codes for CASLPPGSSGPTNEQFF.

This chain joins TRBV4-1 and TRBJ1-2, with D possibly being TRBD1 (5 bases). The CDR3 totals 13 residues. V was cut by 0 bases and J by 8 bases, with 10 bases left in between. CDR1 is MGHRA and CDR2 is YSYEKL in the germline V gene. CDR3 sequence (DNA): TGCGCCAGCAGCCAAGAGTGGGGCAGCGGCTACACCTTC. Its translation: CASSQEWGSGYTF.

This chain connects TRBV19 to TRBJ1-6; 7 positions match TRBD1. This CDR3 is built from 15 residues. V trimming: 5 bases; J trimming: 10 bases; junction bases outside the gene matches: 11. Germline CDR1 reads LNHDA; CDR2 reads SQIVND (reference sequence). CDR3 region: CASSLGQAIPSPLHF. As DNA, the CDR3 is TGTGCCAGTAGTCTAGGACAGGCCATTCCCTCACCCCTCCACTTT.

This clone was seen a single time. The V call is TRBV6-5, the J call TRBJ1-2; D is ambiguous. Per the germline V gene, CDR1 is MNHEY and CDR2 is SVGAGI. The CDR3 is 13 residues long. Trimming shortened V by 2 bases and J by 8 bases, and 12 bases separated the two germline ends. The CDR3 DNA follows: TGTGCCAGCAGTTACCATTCCGACTTGGGCTACACCTTC. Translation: CASSYHSDLGYTF.

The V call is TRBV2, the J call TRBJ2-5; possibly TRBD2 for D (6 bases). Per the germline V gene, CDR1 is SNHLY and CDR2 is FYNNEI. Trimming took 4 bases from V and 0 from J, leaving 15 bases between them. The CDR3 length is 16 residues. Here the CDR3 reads CASSGPSGYYQETQYF. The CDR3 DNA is TGTGCCAGCAGTGGCCCCAGCGGGTACTACCAAGAGACCCAGTACTTC. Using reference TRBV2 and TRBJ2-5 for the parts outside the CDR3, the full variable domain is EPEVTQTPSHQVTQMGQEVILRCVPISNHLYFYWYRQILGQKVEFLVSFYNNEISEKSEIFDDQFSVERPDGSNFTLKIRSTKLEDSAMYFCASSGPSGYYQETQYFGPGTRLLVL.

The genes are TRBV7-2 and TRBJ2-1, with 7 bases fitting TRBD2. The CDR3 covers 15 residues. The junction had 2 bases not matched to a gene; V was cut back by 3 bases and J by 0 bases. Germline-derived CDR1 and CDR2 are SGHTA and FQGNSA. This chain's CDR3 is CASSFTSDSYNEQFF. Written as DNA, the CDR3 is TGTGCCAGCAGCTTCACTAGCGACTCCTACAATGAGCAGTTCTTC.